The 26 T cell receptor beta chains presented below share a single source sample, sequenced in a study of T-cell reconstitution after alpha-beta-depleted transplantation in children. Unique molecular identifiers were used to barcode this TCRbeta library. TCRdb re-analysed the PCR reads in MiXCR, keeping a single row per CDR3 protein. The sample consists of hundreds of thousands of distinct CDR3 sequences, 15% to 20% of them appearing once. The specimen was PBMCs, mostly from graft donor cells, collected 360 days after TCRalphabeta/CD19-depleted stem cell transplant. All receptors derive from a male patient under 18 who had a stem cell transplant for acute lymphoblastic leukemia, so the T cells may come from the graft donor.

V and J are TRBV27 and TRBJ1-1; possibly TRBD1 for D (5 bases). The CDR3 totals 13 residues. Deletions cut 6 bases from V and 10 bases from J, with 18 bases between. Germline CDR1 reads MNHEY; CDR2 reads SMNVEV (reference sequence). The CDR3 spells CASSLTPGLGAFF. DNA for the CDR3: TGTGCCAGCAGCCTTACCCCAGGGTTGGGAGCTTTCTTT.

This chain uses TRBV7-9 with TRBJ2-5, with D tentatively TRBD1 or TRBD2 (6 bases each). CDR1 is SEHNR, CDR2 FQNEAQ, per germline (reference sequence). V lost 0 bases and J 13 bases, leaving 12 bases between the germline ends. The CDR3 is 12 amino acids. The CDR3 DNA is TGTGCCAGCAGCTTAGCGCCGGGGGCATGGTACTTC. Translation: CASSLAPGAWYF.

The V call is TRBV7-7, the J call TRBJ2-2; 10 bases are a match to TRBD2. The V gene end was trimmed by 5 bases and the J gene end by 4 bases; junction bases not matched to a gene: 10. Germline V gene lookup returns CDR1 SSHAT and CDR2 FNYEAQ (reference sequence). The CDR3 extends over 17 amino acids. CDR3 coding DNA: TGTGCCAGCAGCCCCGGGACTAGCGCCAGCTTCACCGGGGAGCTGTTTTTT. It yields the protein CASSPGTSASFTGELFF.

This clonotype came up a few times. The chain carries TRBV20-1 and TRBJ2-3; unclear D gene. Trimming stripped 2 bases from V and 4 bases from J, with 7 bases between. In germline, CDR1 is DFQATT, CDR2 SNEGSKA (reference sequence). This CDR3 is built from 12 residues. The CDR3 bases are TGCAGTGCTAGACAAGTGGCAGATACGCAGTATTTT. This codes for CSARQVADTQYF.

The gene calls are TRBV20-1 and TRBJ1-2, with 8 bases fitting TRBD1. This CDR3 contains 14 residues. V lost 0 bases to trimming and J lost 4 bases; unmatched junction nucleotides: 4. Germline V gives CDR1 DFQATT, CDR2 SNEGSKA (reference sequence). The CDR3 DNA reads TGCAGTGCTAGAGACCAGGGGGCGGGCTATGGCTACACCTTC. Its translation: CSARDQGAGYGYTF.

The chain combines TRBV12-3 or TRBV12-4 with TRBJ2-1; 14 bases map to TRBD2. V lost 7 bases and J lost 0; bases outside the gene matches: 8. The CDR3 is 18 residues long. DNA of the CDR3: TGTGCCAGCACCGCGGGACTAGCGGGAGCACACTCCTACAATGAGCAGTTCTTC. This sequence encodes CASTAGLAGAHSYNEQFF.

The chain links TRBV27 to TRBJ1-2; 7 bases line up with TRBD1. The J segment lost 2 bases and the V segment lost 5 bases, leaving 8 bases of the junction unmatched. The CDR3 runs to 15 residues. Germline loops: CDR1 MNHEY, CDR2 SMNVEV (reference sequence). The CDR3 DNA is TGTGCCAGCAGTCCCTGGGGACAGCCAAACTATGGCTACACCTTC. This encodes CASSPWGQPNYGYTF.

This chain links TRBV20-1 with TRBJ2-1, with 9 bases matching TRBD2. J lost 6 bases, V lost 3 bases, and 9 bases had no gene match. Germline CDR1 and CDR2: DFQATT and SNEGSKA (reference sequence). The CDR3 consists of 15 residues. This CDR3 is CSASTGTSLTNEQFF. The CDR3 DNA follows: TGCAGTGCTAGCACCGGGACTAGCTTAACCAATGAGCAGTTCTTC.

This clonotype was seen only a few times. The chain uses TRBV12-3 or TRBV12-4 and TRBJ2-1, with TRBD2 as a possible D gene (6 bases). CDR3 length: 12 amino acids. The V gene lost 5 bases and the J gene lost 15 bases, with 17 bases spanning the gap. The CDR3 nucleotides are TGTGCCAGCAGTGCATGGGAGGCCGCGGGGTTCTTC. It yields the protein CASSAWEAAGFF.

In its sample, this clonotype was seen many times. The rearrangement links TRBV7-3 to TRBJ2-7, with D tentatively TRBD1 (8 bases). The length of the CDR3 is 15 residues. Germline V lookup: CDR1 SGHTA, CDR2 FQGTGA. Trimming cost V 5 bases and J 1 base, with 15 bases left between them. CDR3 sequence: CASSNRGGPSYEQYF. The CDR3 nucleotides are TGTGCCAGCAGCAACAGGGGGGGGCCGTCCTACGAGCAGTACTTC.

This chain uses TRBV4-1 with TRBJ2-7; tentatively, D is TRBD2 (5 bases). CDR1 is MGHRA, CDR2 YSYEKL, per germline. V was pared by 1 base and J by 1 base, with 17 bases between. The CDR3 length is 17 residues. CDR3 region: CASSQGRWGAESYEQYF. The DNA for the CDR3 is TGCGCCAGCAGCCAAGGGCGGTGGGGAGCGGAGTCCTACGAGCAGTACTTC.

A note on this clonotype: This CDR3 is missing its conserved last phenylalanine or tryptophan, likely due to a read error. The chain employs TRBV15 and TRBJ1-1, with D possibly TRBD1 on 6 matching bases. Trimming took 0 bases from V and 0 from J, leaving 11 bases between them. The CDR3 has 16 amino acids. Germline values: CDR1 LNHNV, CDR2 YYDKDF (reference sequence). This CDR3 is CATSRDRTVMNTEAFV. CDR3 coding DNA: TGTGCCACCAGCAGAGATCGGACAGTCATGAACACTGAAGCTTTCGTT.

This clonotype was recorded a few times. V is TRBV10-3 and J is TRBJ1-5, with D possibly matching TRBD1 (5 bases). Trimming stripped 3 bases from V and 4 bases from J, with 13 bases between. This CDR3 contains 15 residues. Germline-derived CDR1 and CDR2 are ENHRY and SYGVKD. The DNA for the CDR3 is TGTGCCATCAGTGACCAGACAGTCCCTAATCAGCCCCAGCATTTT. It is translated as CAISDQTVPNQPQHF.

This clonotype was recorded a few times. V is TRBV7-8 and J is TRBJ2-2, with D perhaps TRBD1 (6 bases). CDR1 and CDR2 from the germline V gene are SGHVS and FQNEAQ. The CDR3 spans 15 residues. The V and J ends lost 2 bases and 7 bases respectively, with 14 bases between them. The CDR3 DNA reads as TGTGCCAGCAGCTTACCTACAGGGTCGGGCGGGGAGCTGTTTTTT. Translated, it gives CASSLPTGSGGELFF.

V gene TRBV3-1 combines with J gene TRBJ1-1; no clear D gene. Deletions cut 0 bases from V and 4 bases from J, with 12 bases between. The CDR3 runs to 15 residues. Per germline, CDR1 LGHDT and CDR2 YNNKEL (reference sequence). CDR3: CASSQEMGLVTEAFF. For the CDR3, the DNA is TGTGCCAGCAGCCAAGAAATGGGCTTGGTCACTGAAGCTTTCTTT.

This rearrangement joins TRBV5-1 to TRBJ1-5; 7 bases agree with TRBD1. V shed 5 bases and J 0 bases; nucleotides not matched to a gene: 5. Germline lookup yields CDR1 SGHRS and CDR2 YFSETQ. The CDR3 totals 15 residues. DNA of the CDR3: TGCGCCAGCAGTCCAGGGGGGAATAGCAATCAGCCCCAGCATTTT. This codes for CASSPGGNSNQPQHF. The complete variable domain, with remaining parts taken from reference TRBV5-1 and TRBJ1-5, reads KAGVTQTPRYLIKTRGQQVTLSCSPISGHRSVSWYQQTPGQGLQFLFEYFSETQRNKGNFPGRFSGRQFSNSRSEMNVSTLELGDSALYLCASSPGGNSNQPQHFGDGTRLSIL.

This clonotype was recorded many times. This chain connects TRBV7-3 to TRBJ2-3; D not certain. V was trimmed by 8 bases and J by 0 bases, leaving 15 bases between them. The CDR3 totals 15 residues. In germline, CDR1 is SGHTA, CDR2 FQGTGA. DNA of the CDR3: TGTGCCAGCGCCGCGACTGTCGCTAGCACAGATACGCAGTATTTT. It is translated as CASAATVASTDTQYF.

This clonotype was picked up a small number of times. V gene TRBV13 combines with J gene TRBJ2-7; 8 bases fit TRBD1. The germline V gene has CDR1 PRHDT and CDR2 FYEKMQ (reference sequence). The CDR3 totals 16 residues. After removal of 5 bases from V and 0 bases from J, the junction contained 9 bases not matched to a gene. CDR3 in DNA: TGTGCCAGCAGCCCCCTGGGACAGGCCAGCTCCTACGAGCAGTACTTC. It yields the protein CASSPLGQASSYEQYF.

The V call is TRBV5-1, the J call TRBJ2-3; TRBD2 might be the D (6 bases). V was pared by 2 bases and J by 2 bases, with 15 bases between. Germline CDR1 SGHRS, CDR2 YFSETQ. This CDR3 spans 16 amino acids. In DNA form, the CDR3 reads TGCGCCAGCAGCTTAGGGACTCTCGCATTCACAGATACGCAGTATTTT. As protein: CASSLGTLAFTDTQYF.

The chain uses TRBV4-1 and TRBJ2-2, with TRBD2 identical over 13 bases. There are 18 residues in the CDR3. Per germline, CDR1 MGHRA and CDR2 YSYEKL. The V and J ends lost 1 base and 2 bases, in that order; junction bases with no gene match: 4. As DNA, the CDR3 is TGCGCCAGCAGCCAAGGTGGACTAGCGGGAGCCAACACCGGGGAGCTGTTTTTT. This codes for CASSQGGLAGANTGELFF.

The V and J genes are TRBV2 and TRBJ2-7, with D unclear. CDR1 is SNHLY, CDR2 FYNNEI, per germline. The CDR3 runs to 14 residues. The V end was cut by 8 bases, the J end by 2 bases, with 16 bases between. The CDR3 sequence is CASEPRGVTYEQYF. CDR3 nucleotides: TGTGCCAGCGAGCCGCGTGGAGTTACCTACGAGCAGTACTTC.

In this sample, this clonotype turned up a few times. The rearrangement joins TRBV15 to TRBJ2-7; weak D call: TRBD2 (6 bases). V lost 6 bases and J lost 2, with 17 bases in between. This CDR3 has 15 amino acids. Germline V CDR1 and CDR2: LNHNV, YYDKDF (reference sequence). As DNA, the CDR3 is TGTGCCACCAGAGGTAGCGGAAGCGAAGCCTACGAGCAGTACTTC. Its protein is CATRGSGSEAYEQYF.

The chain is built from TRBV28 and TRBJ1-2; a possible D gene is TRBD1 (5 bases). Per germline, CDR1 MDHEN and CDR2 SYDVKM. V was pared by 8 bases and J by 3 bases, with 13 bases between. The CDR3 is made up of 13 amino acids. The CDR3, as DNA: TGTGCCAGCTTGAGAGGGGTAGACTATGGCTACACCTTC. It translates to CASLRGVDYGYTF.

This clonotype has a handful of counts. This chain's CDR3 is CAIQNLRRNLMLTDTQYF. The CDR3 DNA sequence: TGTGCCATCCAGAACTTGCGTAGGAATCTTATGCTCACAGATACGCAGTATTTT. The chain is built from TRBV10-3 and TRBJ2-3; D remains ambiguous. This CDR3 comprises 18 residues. V shed 8 bases and J shed 2 bases, with 26 bases lying between them. Looked up from germline, CDR1 is ENHRY and CDR2 is SYGVKD.

This clonotype was counted only a few times. The chain combines TRBV5-1 with TRBJ1-5; 9 bases line up with TRBD1. V trimming: 5 bases; J trimming: 6 bases; junction bases outside the gene matches: 9. The CDR3 contains 15 residues. CDR1 is SGHRS and CDR2 is YFSETQ in the germline V gene. This CDR3 reads CASRLTGGSGQPQHF. In DNA, the CDR3 is TGCGCCAGCAGGCTCACAGGGGGCTCAGGTCAGCCCCAGCATTTT.

V and J are TRBV5-1 and TRBJ1-1, with a tentative D call TRBD1 (6 bases). This CDR3 has 15 residues. CDR1 is SGHRS, CDR2 YFSETQ, per germline. Trimming took 3 bases from V and 6 from J, leaving 18 bases between them. The CDR3 sequence is CASSWSTGFGAEAFF. In nucleotides, the CDR3 is TGCGCCAGCAGCTGGTCGACAGGATTTGGGGCTGAAGCTTTCTTT.